This record covers a single T cell receptor beta chain. Its antigen is still unknown. Qualities for individual bases were not recorded, and no much larger clone is one base off. These data are taken from a study of radiotherapy plus CTLA-4 blockade in lung cancer (dated by TCRdb to the late 2010s). Study-wide context: Among the enrolled patients, 18% had an objective response, and around 31% reached disease control.

The CDR3 has 13 amino acids, counting the end cysteine and phenylalanine. This entry keeps only the CDR3 DNA: 39 bases, framed from base 1. V is cut by 0 bases and J by 5 bases, and the space between the germline ends is 8 bases. CDR1 LNHNV and CDR2 YYDKDF are derived from the germline V gene (reference sequence). Beyond this particular receptor, the publication reports: TCR clones derived from tumors expanded in peripheral blood after treatment with radiotherapy and ipilimumab. Early dynamic changes in blood T cell clones, together with increased serum interferon-beta after radiation, were reported as the strongest predictors of response.

Library preparation used the immunoSEQ multiplex PCR assay. The clones in this table, taken by TCRdb from immuneACCESS, are in-frame only. Not every clone is retained; where verified, under half of the shortfall comes from an unresolved V gene, and the cause of the rest is unknown. Here the sample has about 98,000 clones; around 83% occur a single time. Clones ranked in the top ten supply about 3.5% of the sample. The study tested focal radiation therapy combined with CTLA-4 blockade (ipilimumab) in patients with chemo-refractory metastatic non-small-cell lung cancer. The chain joins TRBV15 to TRBJ2-7; no D gene is confidently identified. The TCR originated in a human donor with non-small cell lung cancer who had a partial response to radiotherapy plus ipilimumab. This material consisted of peripheral blood, taken from a patient treated with radiotherapy plus ipilimumab. The CDR3 protein sequence reads: CATSRDFGDEQYF. The bases read TGTGCCACCAGCAGAGATTTTGGAGACGAGCAGTACTTC.